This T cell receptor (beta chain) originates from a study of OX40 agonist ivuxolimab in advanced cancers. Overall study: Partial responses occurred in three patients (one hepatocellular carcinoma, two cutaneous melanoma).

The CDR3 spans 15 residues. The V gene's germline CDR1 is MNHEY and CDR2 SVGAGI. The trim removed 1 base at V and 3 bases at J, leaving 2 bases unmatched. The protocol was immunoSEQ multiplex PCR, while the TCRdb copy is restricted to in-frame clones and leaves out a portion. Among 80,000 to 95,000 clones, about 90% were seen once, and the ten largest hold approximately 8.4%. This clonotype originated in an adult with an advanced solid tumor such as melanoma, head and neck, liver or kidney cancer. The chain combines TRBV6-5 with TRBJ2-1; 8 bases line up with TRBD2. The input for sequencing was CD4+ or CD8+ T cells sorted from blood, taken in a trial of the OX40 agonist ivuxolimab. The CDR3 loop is CASSYFAGGYNEQFF. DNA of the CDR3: TGTGCCAGCAGTTACTTTGCGGGAGGCTACAATGAGCAGTTCTTC.